The clone carrying this T cell receptor beta chain came up a few times. No antigen is known for it. In germline, CDR1 is SGHKS, CDR2 YYEKEE (reference sequence). This CDR3 comprises 14 residues. Trimming shortened V by 1 base and J by 0 bases, and 7 bases separated the two germline ends. The data belong to a study of T cell repertoires in cytomegalovirus infection. Study overall: Use of recently identified HLA-C-restricted and well-studied HLA-B-restricted CMV epitopes was part of the study. Public TCR beta signatures were indicative of both CMV infection and a matching HLA type.

TCRdb re-called the reads through MiXCR, storing one row per CDR3 protein. Of about 770,000 distinct CDR3 sequences in the sample, roughly 28% were seen once. The study, taken as a whole, reports: The ex vivo response was dominated by HLA-C-restricted CMV-specific TCR beta clonotypes. Individuals carrying CMV plus the relevant HLA were identified by cumulative frequency of public TCR beta families.

V and J are TRBV5-5 and TRBJ1-1; D not certain. This sequence originates from a human donor in good health (CMV status not recorded). Some clones in this sample may be carry-over from other donors' samples. The sample here was cultured CD8+ T cells from PBMCs, taken from culture after CMV antigen stimulation. The CDR3 protein is CASSLRDMNTEAFF. The CDR3 region has the DNA TGTGCCAGCAGCTTGCGGGATATGAACACTGAAGCTTTCTTT.